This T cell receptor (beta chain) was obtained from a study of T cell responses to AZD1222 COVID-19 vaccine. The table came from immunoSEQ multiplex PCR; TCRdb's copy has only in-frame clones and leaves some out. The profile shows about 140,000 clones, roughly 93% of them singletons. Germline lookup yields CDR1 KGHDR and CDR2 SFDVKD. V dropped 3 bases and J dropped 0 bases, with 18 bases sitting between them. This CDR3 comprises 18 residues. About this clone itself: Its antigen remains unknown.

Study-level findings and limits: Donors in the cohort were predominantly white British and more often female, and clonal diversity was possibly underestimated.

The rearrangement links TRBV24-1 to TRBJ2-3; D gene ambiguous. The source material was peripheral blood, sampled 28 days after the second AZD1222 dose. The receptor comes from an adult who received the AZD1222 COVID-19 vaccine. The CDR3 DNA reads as TGTGCCACCAGTGATAAACCCTCATCGACCATTAGCACAGATACGCAGTATTTT. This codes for CATSDKPSSTISTDTQYF.